Following are 27 T cell receptor beta chains from one sample sequenced in a study of molecular identifiers for immune sequencing clone quantification. MiXCR, applied by TCRdb to the PCR reads, yields one record per CDR3 protein. The sample contains 460,000 or so distinct CDR3 sequences, roughly 24% of which appear only once. Sequencing was performed on naive CD8+ T cells from blood, with Jurkat cell RNA spiked in. The subset denotes: FACS-sorted CD8+CD4-CCR7+CD45RA+ naive T cells. The receptors were sampled from a human donor in good health. Some libraries in this study had Jurkat cell RNA spiked in.

The genes are TRBV4-3 and TRBJ2-1; 11 bases align to TRBD2. V lost 0 bases and J lost 13; bases outside the gene matches: 5. The CDR3 loop spans 14 amino acids. Germline-derived CDR1 and CDR2 are LGHNA and YSLEER. The CDR3: CASSQDRLAGGQFF. CDR3 in DNA: TGCGCCAGCAGCCAAGATCGTCTAGCGGGGGGTCAGTTCTTC.

The table lists this clonotype with many counts. V gene TRBV4-3 combines with J gene TRBJ2-1; a possible D gene is TRBD1 (6 bases). V was cut by 4 bases and J by 8 bases, with 15 bases left in between. CDR1 and CDR2 from the germline V gene are LGHNA and YSLEER. The CDR3 runs 14 residues. The CDR3: CASSPGHGADEQFF. The CDR3, as DNA: TGCGCCAGCAGCCCGGGACACGGGGCCGATGAGCAGTTCTTC.

A remark on this clonotype: This may be a read error, as it is one base from a much larger clone. This chain connects TRBV20-1 to TRBJ1-1; 7 bases match TRBD1. The CDR3 contains 12 residues. Germline loops: CDR1 DFQATT, CDR2 SNEGSKA (reference sequence). As DNA, the CDR3 is TGCAGTGTCAGGGGGACGGACACTGTAGCTTTCTTT. This translates into CSVRGTDTVAFF.

This clonotype was seen more than once but under ten times. The chain couples TRBV4-2 to TRBJ2-5; D is perhaps TRBD2 (5 bases). V lost 0 bases, J lost 14 bases, and 10 bases lay in between. CDR3 length equals 11 residues. Germline loops: CDR1 LGHNA, CDR2 YNFKEQ. The CDR3 reads CASSQDGISYF. CDR3 nucleotides: TGTGCCAGCAGCCAAGACGGGATTTCTTACTTC.

This clonotype was recorded at least ten times. The V gene is TRBV29-1, the J gene TRBJ2-7; D tentatively fits TRBD1 or TRBD2 (5 bases each). The V and J ends lost 5 bases and 2 bases respectively, with 16 bases between them. CDR1 is SQVTM, CDR2 ANQGSEA, per germline. The CDR3 covers 14 residues. The CDR3 loop reads CSVTPGSGTYEQYF. Here the CDR3 DNA reads TGCAGCGTTACCCCAGGGTCGGGGACCTACGAGCAGTACTTC.

This clonotype was seen ten or more times. V usage is TRBV5-1 and J usage is TRBJ2-5, with D tentatively TRBD1 or TRBD2 (5 bases each). The V end lost 0 bases, the J end lost 3 bases, and 18 bases lay between the germline ends. Germline CDR1 and CDR2: SGHRS and YFSETQ. This CDR3 has 17 residues. Here the CDR3 DNA reads TGCGCCAGCAGCTTGGCCACGACGGGACGGAGAAAAGAGACCCAGTACTTC. Amino acids: CASSLATTGRRKETQYF.

This clonotype was recorded many times. The genes are TRBV12-3 or TRBV12-4 and TRBJ1-1; possible D gene TRBD1, 5 bases. The V end lost 6 bases, the J end lost 6 bases, and 8 bases lay between the germline ends. This CDR3 is 11 amino acids long. The chain's CDR3 is CASSGTAEAFF. DNA of the CDR3: TGTGCCAGCAGCGGGACCGCTGAAGCTTTCTTT.

A single count supports this clonotype. A much larger clone lies one base from this, so it may be a read error. The chain carries TRBV28 and TRBJ2-3, with no clear D. V shed 3 bases and J shed 2 bases, with 9 bases lying between them. The germline V gene encodes CDR1 MDHEN and CDR2 SYDVKM. The CDR3 has 14 residues. The CDR3 DNA is TGTGCCAGCAGTTTCAGACGGAACACAGATACGCAGTATTTT. Its protein is CASSFRRNTDTQYF. The full variable domain, its missing parts supplied by reference TRBV28 and TRBJ2-3, is DVKVTQSSRYLVKRTGEKVFLECVQDMDHENMFWYRQDPGLGLRLIYFSYDVKMKEKGDIPEGYSVSREKKERFSLILESASTNQTSMYLCASSFRRNTDTQYFGPGTRLTVL.

This sequence joins TRBV7-9 and TRBJ1-1; 7 positions agree with TRBD1. Germline V gene lookup returns CDR1 SEHNR and CDR2 FQNEAQ (reference sequence). This CDR3 contains 16 residues. J lost 3 bases, V lost 3 bases, and 10 bases had no gene match. Written as DNA, the CDR3 is TGTGCCAGCAGCTTTCCCGCCCGGGACAGTGACACTGAAGCTTTCTTT. This sequence encodes CASSFPARDSDTEAFF. The variable domain in full, completed from reference TRBV7-9 and TRBJ1-1, reads DTGVSQNPRHKITKRGQNVTFRCDPISEHNRLYWYRQTLGQGPEFLTYFQNEAQLEKSRLLSDRFSAERPKGSFSTLEIQRTEQGDSAMYLCASSFPARDSDTEAFFGQGTRLTVV.

The chain employs TRBV5-1 and TRBJ1-2; unclear D gene. Germline CDR1 SGHRS, CDR2 YFSETQ. The V end was cut by 0 bases, the J end by 9 bases, with 9 bases between. This CDR3 spans 12 amino acids. The CDR3 loop reads CASSLEGYSYTF. In DNA, the CDR3 is TGCGCCAGCAGCTTGGAAGGTTATAGCTACACCTTC. The variable domain in full, completed from reference TRBV5-1 and TRBJ1-2, reads KAGVTQTPRYLIKTRGQQVTLSCSPISGHRSVSWYQQTPGQGLQFLFEYFSETQRNKGNFPGRFSGRQFSNSRSEMNVSTLELGDSALYLCASSLEGYSYTFGSGTRLTVV.

This clonotype was observed many times. This sequence joins TRBV6-5 and TRBJ2-6; possible D gene TRBD2, 6 bases. Trimming left V 2 bases short and J 3 bases short, with 20 bases between. The germline V gene has CDR1 MNHEY and CDR2 SVGAGI. This CDR3 contains 19 residues. CDR3 protein: CASSYGGGSEGFGANVLTF. CDR3 nucleotide sequence: TGTGCCAGCAGTTACGGTGGGGGGTCGGAAGGGTTTGGGGCCAACGTCCTGACTTTC.

As for this clonotype: This may be a read error: a much more frequent sequence differs by one nucleotide. The chain employs TRBV6-6 and TRBJ1-1; 7 nucleotides line up with TRBD1. The length of the CDR3 is 18 residues. CDR1 MNHNY and CDR2 SVGAGI come from the germline V gene (reference sequence). CDR3 loop: CPTNIPRDSETVSAEAFF. The CDR3 region has the DNA TGTCCCACCAATATTCCCCGGGACAGCGAAACTGTAAGCGCTGAAGCTTTCTTT.

This clonotype has just a few counts. The chain employs TRBV28 and TRBJ2-7, with D perhaps TRBD2 (5 bases). Trimming removed 2 bases from V and 0 bases from J, with 17 bases in between. The CDR3 is 17 amino acids. Germline loops: CDR1 MDHEN, CDR2 SYDVKM. The CDR3 sequence: CASSLPAVSASSYEQYF. In DNA form, the CDR3 reads TGTGCCAGCAGTTTACCAGCCGTTAGCGCCAGCTCCTACGAGCAGTACTTC.

This clonotype showed up just once. Because the CDR3 is missing its conserved closing phenylalanine or tryptophan, this is likely a read error. The chain joins TRBV5-3 to TRBJ2-7; no reliable D call. TRBV5-3 carries the ORF label, with uncertain function. The CDR3 is 21 residues long. CDR3 sequence (DNA): TGTGCCAGCAGCTTGGTTGCTTCGTGGTACTACCCCTCCTCCGTCCGGGACGAGCAGTACTCC. It yields the protein CASSLVASWYYPSSVRDEQYS.

This clonotype was found a few times. The chain joins TRBV27 to TRBJ2-3; a possible D gene is TRBD1 (6 bases). Trimming removed 7 bases from V and 1 base from J, with 12 bases in between. The CDR3 consists of 14 residues. Germline lookup yields CDR1 MNHEY and CDR2 SMNVEV (reference sequence). In DNA form, the CDR3 reads TGTGCCAGCAAAAGGACAGATCGCACAGATACGCAGTATTTT. Translation: CASKRTDRTDTQYF.

This clonotype has just a few counts. The rearrangement links TRBV12-3 or TRBV12-4 to TRBJ2-7, with D possibly TRBD1 on 7 matching bases. The V gene lost 4 bases and the J gene lost 0 bases, with 16 bases spanning the gap. The CDR3 loop spans 16 amino acids. CDR3 amino acids: CASSYPQGGSSYEQYF. The CDR3 DNA reads as TGTGCCAGCAGTTACCCTCAGGGGGGTAGCTCCTACGAGCAGTACTTC.

This clonotype was detected ten times or more. CDR3 in amino acids: CASSLLLAGGSTDTQYF. The CDR3 coding sequence is TGTGCCAGCAGTTTACTGCTAGCGGGGGGAAGCACAGATACGCAGTATTTT. The J gene is TRBJ2-3, the V gene TRBV27; 11 nucleotides agree with TRBD2. J was trimmed by 0 bases and V by 2 bases; bases with no gene match: 4. From germline, CDR1 is MNHEY and CDR2 SMNVEV (reference sequence). The CDR3 runs 17 residues.

The chain employs TRBV12-3 or TRBV12-4 and TRBJ1-2; D gene unclear. Trimming removed 1 base at V and 7 bases at J, with 4 bases between. The CDR3 length is 11 residues. The CDR3 protein is CASSLGVGYTF. CDR3 coding DNA: TGTGCCAGCAGTTTAGGGGTTGGCTACACCTTC.

The chain recombines TRBV18 with TRBJ1-1; D unresolved. The CDR3 has 11 amino acids. From germline, CDR1 is KGHSH and CDR2 LQKENI. Trimming took 2 bases from V and 7 from J, leaving 5 bases between them. In DNA, the CDR3 is TGTGCCAGCTCACCATCCGGTGAAGCTTTCTTT. This translates into CASSPSGEAFF.

This clonotype was seen ten or more times. V usage is TRBV19 and J usage is TRBJ1-6; no clear D. Trimming cost V 7 bases and J 8 bases, with 24 bases left between them. Germline assignment: CDR1 LNHDA and CDR2 SQIVND (reference sequence). This CDR3 contains 17 residues. CDR3 sequence reads: CASTDLFKGRSYSPLHF. The CDR3 DNA reads as TGTGCCAGTACCGACCTTTTTAAGGGCAGATCATATTCACCCCTCCACTTT.

This clonotype was recorded at least ten times. The genes are TRBV14 and TRBJ2-3, with D maybe TRBD2 (6 bases). Trimming cost V 2 bases and J 0 bases, with 9 bases left between them. CDR1 SGHDN and CDR2 FVKESK come from the germline V gene. This CDR3 has 15 residues. In DNA form, the CDR3 reads TGTGCCAGCAGCCAATTAGCGGCGAGCACAGATACGCAGTATTTT. The encoded protein is CASSQLAASTDTQYF.

Comment on this clonotype: Just one base apart from a much larger clone, this may be a read error. This chain connects TRBV20-1 to TRBJ2-7; no clear D gene. This CDR3 spans 12 amino acids. V was cut by 2 bases and J by 6 bases, with 11 bases left in between. Looked up from germline, CDR1 is DFQATT and CDR2 is SNEGSKA (reference sequence). The chain's CDR3 is CSARSLKCEQYF. CDR3 bases: TGCAGTGCTAGAAGCCTGAAATGCGAGCAGTACTTC.

This clonotype was observed at least ten times. The V call is TRBV14, the J call TRBJ2-7; 9 bases agree with TRBD1. Germline V gene sequence: CDR1 SGHDN, CDR2 FVKESK. With 1 base clipped from V and 7 bases from J, the junction kept 11 bases outside the gene matches. The CDR3 is 16 amino acids. CDR3 region: CASSQGPGTGSYEQYF. CDR3 nucleotide sequence: TGTGCCAGCAGCCAAGGCCCCGGGACAGGGTCATATGAGCAGTACTTC.

This clonotype has a count of ten or more. The rearrangement links TRBV6-2 or TRBV6-3 to TRBJ1-5, with a weak D call TRBD1 (5 bases). The CDR3 has 15 amino acids. Trimming left V 5 bases short and J 3 bases short, with 14 bases between. Germline V CDR1 and CDR2: MNHEY, SVGEGT. The CDR3 DNA follows: TGTGCCAGCAGTAACCCCGCGGGGGTCAATCAGCCCCAGCATTTT. It is translated as CASSNPAGVNQPQHF.

This clonotype was seen repeatedly, ten times or more. The junction differs from germline at one of its ends, possibly a read error. The rearrangement joins TRBV4-3 to TRBJ2-3; D is ambiguous. The CDR3 sequence is 15 residues long. From germline, CDR1 is LGHNA and CDR2 YSLEER. The CDR3 DNA reads TGCGCCAGCAGCCAAGACACACCCAGCAGAGATACGCAGTATTTT. Its protein is CASSQDTPSRDTQYF.

Of note for this clonotype: A much larger clone sits a single nucleotide away, making a read error possible. The V and J genes are TRBV4-3 and TRBJ2-7; D unresolved. Germline CDR1 reads LGHNA; CDR2 reads YSLEER. Deletions cut 0 bases from V and 6 bases from J, with 15 bases between. The CDR3 has 15 amino acids. The CDR3 DNA sequence: TGCGCCAGCAGCCAAGATTCGGGTTCGATCTGCGAGCAGTACTTC. Protein sequence: CASSQDSGSICEQYF.

In regard to this clonotype: Mismatch with germline at one junction end may stem from a read error. This chain uses TRBV7-9 with TRBJ2-1; 7 bases are a match to TRBD1. This CDR3 is built from 16 residues. CDR1 and CDR2 from the germline V gene are SEHNR and FQNEAQ (reference sequence). CDR3 region: CASSPQGMRSYNVQFF. CDR3 DNA: TGTGCCAGCAGCCCACAGGGGATGAGGTCCTACAATGTGCAGTTCTTC.